The next 26 T cell receptor beta chains were all read from a single sample in a study of identical twins (dated by TCRdb to the mid-2010s). Library generation was performed with 5' RACE. The data were produced on an Illumina HiSeq 2000. TCRdb's own reprocessing of the public reads used fastp at Q25 and MiXCR and kept productive beta chains. Rows are combined by CDR3 protein, so each entry shows the most common genes and DNA. This sample gives around 670,000 distinct CDR3 sequences in total; less than 7% of them show up just once. The top ten hold around 1.9% of the sample. The sequenced sample was naive T cells sorted from blood. What this sample's cell subset or site label stands for: cells isolated with a human naive T-cell isolation kit. The receptors were gathered from a man between 18 and 35 years old in good health.

The rearrangement uses TRBV5-1 and TRBJ2-1, with D perhaps TRBD1 or TRBD2 (6 bases each). V lost 3 bases and J lost 2, with 15 bases in between. The CDR3 is 16 amino acids. From germline, CDR1 is SGHRS and CDR2 YFSETQ. CDR3 loop: CASSWGAGGPYNEQFF. The CDR3 nucleotides read TGCGCCAGCAGCTGGGGGGCTGGCGGACCCTACAATGAGCAGTTCTTC.

This clonotype was seen ten or more times. The chain recombines TRBV10-3 with TRBJ2-5; D is unresolved. Trimming took off 0 bases at V and 6 bases at J, with 5 bases between the two ends. This CDR3 is 12 amino acids long. From germline, CDR1 is ENHRY and CDR2 SYGVKD. The CDR3 reads CAISESGQTQYF. The DNA of the CDR3 is TGTGCCATCAGTGAGTCGGGCCAGACCCAGTACTTC.

This clonotype was seen ten or more times. The chain recombines TRBV24-1 with TRBJ1-5; 10 bases agree with TRBD1. In germline, CDR1 is KGHDR, CDR2 SFDVKD. Trimming removed 5 bases from V and 7 bases from J; junction bases left unmatched: 7. This CDR3 comprises 15 residues. In nucleotides, the CDR3 is TGTGCCACCAGTGGCAGGACAGGGGGTAGCCAGCCCCAGCATTTT. This sequence encodes CATSGRTGGSQPQHF.

This clonotype was counted between two and nine times. This chain uses TRBV12-5 with TRBJ2-1, with D possibly matching TRBD2 (6 bases). From germline, CDR1 is LGHNT and CDR2 FRNRAP. With 8 bases removed from V and 4 bases from J, the gap between germline ends came to 12 bases. This CDR3 spans 13 amino acids. In DNA, the CDR3 is TGTGCTAGTCTGGGAGGAAGTTACAATGAGCAGTTCTTC. This translates into CASLGGSYNEQFF.

The chain combines TRBV5-6 with TRBJ2-1; D unresolved. The CDR3 is made up of 14 amino acids. Germline CDR1 reads SGHDT; CDR2 reads YYEEEE. V was clipped by 2 bases and J by 5 bases, with 11 bases between them. Here the CDR3 DNA reads TGTGCCAGCAGCTTTGGCCTAGTCCACAATGAGCAGTTCTTC. This encodes CASSFGLVHNEQFF.

The sample holds many counts of this clonotype. This chain links TRBV20-1 with TRBJ2-1; D unclear. Germline-derived CDR1 and CDR2 are DFQATT and SNEGSKA (reference sequence). CDR3 length: 18 amino acids. Trimming took 3 bases from V and 5 from J, leaving 26 bases between them. The CDR3 protein is CSASTWSSAVGWDNEQFF. The CDR3 DNA reads as TGCAGTGCTAGTACATGGAGCTCCGCGGTGGGCTGGGACAATGAGCAGTTCTTC.

This clonotype was detected ten times or more. This chain connects TRBV10-3 to TRBJ2-2; 9 nucleotides agree with TRBD1. Trimming cost V 5 bases and J 6 bases; bases outside gene matches: 7. Germline values: CDR1 ENHRY, CDR2 SYGVKD. CDR3 size: 15 residues. CDR3 residues: CAISNHGDRAGELFF. For the CDR3, the DNA is TGTGCCATCAGTAACCACGGGGACAGGGCCGGGGAGCTGTTTTTT.

This clonotype occurred many times. This sequence joins TRBV20-1 and TRBJ2-5; 10 bases agree with TRBD2. CDR1 is DFQATT, CDR2 SNEGSKA, per germline (reference sequence). The CDR3 is 15 amino acids. The trim removed 4 bases at V and 4 bases at J, leaving 9 bases unmatched. The CDR3: CSATKPAGGGETQYF. Written as DNA, the CDR3 is TGCAGTGCTACCAAACCAGCGGGAGGGGGAGAGACCCAGTACTTC.

This chain uses TRBV4-3 with TRBJ2-5; 8 positions agree with TRBD1. Germline assignment: CDR1 LGHNA and CDR2 YSLEER. With V trimmed by 3 bases and J by 5 bases, 14 bases remained unmatched. CDR3 length equals 17 residues. CDR3 DNA: TGCGCCAGCAGCCAGGGGGCCGACAGGGGACGGGGGGAGACCCAGTACTTC. This codes for CASSQGADRGRGETQYF.

This clonotype has more than one count but fewer than ten. The chain employs TRBV29-1 and TRBJ2-5; 8 bases map to TRBD2. The junction had 13 bases not matched to a gene; V was cut back by 7 bases and J by 3 bases. This CDR3 spans 15 amino acids. Germline-derived CDR1 and CDR2 are SQVTM and ANQGSEA. This CDR3 is CSAPGPAGEEETQYF. The CDR3 region has the DNA TGCAGCGCCCCGGGACCAGCGGGAGAGGAAGAGACCCAGTACTTC.

This clonotype was observed at least ten times. This chain links TRBV12-3 or TRBV12-4 with TRBJ2-7, with 7 bases identical to TRBD2. CDR3 length: 14 amino acids. Germline trimming cut 3 bases from V and 5 bases from J; bases unmatched to any gene: 7. The CDR3 sequence is CASSFVGGLNEQYF. The CDR3 coding sequence is TGTGCCAGCAGTTTTGTGGGAGGGCTGAACGAGCAGTACTTC.

This clonotype was seen a handful of times. The chain uses TRBV20-1 and TRBJ2-7; D is perhaps TRBD1 (6 bases). Trimming removed 6 bases from V and 3 bases from J, with 15 bases in between. Germline CDR1 reads DFQATT; CDR2 reads SNEGSKA (reference sequence). This CDR3 comprises 13 residues. The CDR3 loop is CSAGRTDLYEQYF. As DNA, the CDR3 is TGCAGTGCCGGCAGGACAGATCTCTACGAGCAGTACTTC.

This clonotype occurred a few times. This chain uses TRBV7-3 with TRBJ2-3, with no clear D. CDR3 length: 15 amino acids. Germline V gene lookup returns CDR1 SGHTA and CDR2 FQGTGA. V was clipped by 1 base and J by 0 bases, with 8 bases between them. The CDR3 nucleotides are TGTGCCAGCAGCTTAATGGCGGTTAGCACAGATACGCAGTATTTT. The encoded protein is CASSLMAVSTDTQYF.

In its sample, this clonotype was seen many times. The rearrangement joins TRBV12-3 or TRBV12-4 to TRBJ2-2; D unresolved. This CDR3 region has 11 residues. V was cut by 7 bases and J by 7 bases, with 7 bases left in between. For the CDR3, the DNA is TGTGCCAGCATGTATGGCGGGGAGCTGTTTTTT. Its translation: CASMYGGELFF.

Of note for this clonotype: A read error may be the cause here, since a much bigger clone is one base away. The CDR3 does not close with the conserved phenylalanine or tryptophan, likely indicating a read error. J is TRBJ1-1 and V is TRBV12-3 or TRBV12-4; maybe TRBD1 (6 bases). Deletions cut 5 bases from V and 5 bases from J, with 15 bases between. The CDR3 totals 14 residues. The CDR3 protein is CASSEQGSRTEAFS. The CDR3, as DNA: TGTGCCAGCAGTGAACAGGGTAGTAGGACTGAAGCTTTCTCT.

In its sample, this clonotype was seen many times. V gene TRBV15 combines with J gene TRBJ2-4; 10 bases map to TRBD2. Germline V gene lookup returns CDR1 LNHNV and CDR2 YYDKDF (reference sequence). Trimming took 0 bases from V and 1 from J; bases not matched to a gene: 12. The CDR3 is made up of 20 amino acids. The CDR3 sequence: CATSREGLAVLTGAKNIQYF. The CDR3 DNA is TGTGCCACCAGCAGAGAAGGACTAGCGGTACTTACAGGGGCCAAAAACATTCAGTACTTC.

This clonotype came up many times. This chain links TRBV4-2 with TRBJ2-7; 11 bases fit TRBD2. The CDR3 extends over 22 amino acids. The junction had 25 bases not matched to a gene; V was cut back by 4 bases and J by 2 bases. Germline CDR1 reads LGHNA; CDR2 reads YNFKEQ. The DNA for the CDR3 is TGTGCCAGCAGCCCAAAAAGGGAGGTAGTTCCTAGCGGGGGGAAAACAACCTACGAGCAGTACGTC. It encodes CASSPKREVVPSGGKTTYEQYV.

This rearrangement joins TRBV7-9 to TRBJ1-2, with 7 bases fitting TRBD1. This CDR3 is built from 16 residues. Germline CDR1 reads SEHNR; CDR2 reads FQNEAQ (reference sequence). With V trimmed by 5 bases and J by 4 bases, 13 bases remained unmatched. In DNA form, the CDR3 reads TGTGCCAGCAGCCGTCCCGGGACAGACTTCGGCTATGGCTACACCTTC. Translated: CASSRPGTDFGYGYTF.

This clonotype was found a few times. This chain's CDR3 is CASSLGGPSDTQYF. Here the CDR3 DNA reads TGCGCCAGCAGCTTGGGAGGGCCATCAGATACGCAGTATTTT. This sequence joins TRBV5-1 and TRBJ2-3, with D possibly being TRBD2 (5 bases). Germline V CDR1 and CDR2: SGHRS, YFSETQ. Trimming left V 0 bases short and J 4 bases short, with 9 bases between. The CDR3 spans 14 residues.

In this sample, this clonotype turned up a few times. For the CDR3, the DNA is TGTGCCAGCAGCCCAGACCCGGGGGCAATGGTGGCCCAGTACTTC. This sequence encodes CASSPDPGAMVAQYF. The V and J genes are TRBV12-3 or TRBV12-4 and TRBJ2-5; tentatively, D is TRBD1 or TRBD2 (6 bases each). This CDR3 is 15 amino acids long. Trimming took 6 bases from V and 9 from J, leaving 23 bases between them.

Many counts were recorded for this clonotype. The J gene is TRBJ1-1, the V gene TRBV29-1; a possible D gene is TRBD1 (5 bases). V shed 4 bases and J shed 1 base, with 10 bases lying between them. The CDR3 length is 13 residues. The germline V gene encodes CDR1 SQVTM and CDR2 ANQGSEA. The CDR3, as DNA: TGCAGCGTTGTCAGGACACCGAACACTGAAGCTTTCTTT. It encodes CSVVRTPNTEAFF.

This clonotype was seen ten or more times. The V call is TRBV4-3, the J call TRBJ2-3; 9 bases fit TRBD2. V gave up 3 bases and J gave up 0 bases; unmatched junction bases: 7. The CDR3 consists of 17 residues. Germline lookup yields CDR1 LGHNA and CDR2 YSLEER. The chain's CDR3 is CASSQHLAGPSTDTQYF. CDR3 bases: TGCGCCAGCAGCCAGCATCTAGCGGGACCTAGCACAGATACGCAGTATTTT.

This clonotype was seen repeatedly, ten times or more. The chain employs TRBV12-3 or TRBV12-4 and TRBJ2-3, with 9 bases aligning to TRBD2. This CDR3 contains 18 residues. With 5 bases clipped from V and 0 bases from J, the junction kept 12 bases outside the gene matches. The CDR3 loop is CASSRGREGLGSTDTQYF. In nucleotides, the CDR3 is TGTGCCAGCAGTCGTGGGCGGGAGGGCCTCGGAAGCACAGATACGCAGTATTTT.

This clonotype appeared many times. This chain connects TRBV3-1 to TRBJ2-3; 7 bases match TRBD2. The CDR3 runs 15 residues. Trimming took 3 bases from V and 2 from J; bases not matched to a gene: 5. Germline values: CDR1 LGHDT, CDR2 YNNKEL (reference sequence). CDR3: CASSHMGLFTDTQYF. The CDR3 region has the DNA TGTGCCAGCAGCCACATGGGACTATTCACAGATACGCAGTATTTT.

The chain joins TRBV11-1 to TRBJ2-3; 11 bases agree with TRBD2. In germline, CDR1 is SGHAT, CDR2 FQDESV (reference sequence). The V gene end was trimmed by 6 bases and the J gene end by 2 bases; junction bases not matched to a gene: 19. The CDR3 is made up of 20 amino acids. The CDR3 loop is CASRIETSGTLWGYTDTQYF. The CDR3 DNA follows: TGTGCCAGCAGAATAGAGACTAGCGGGACCCTTTGGGGGTACACAGATACGCAGTATTTT.

This clonotype showed up many times. The CDR3 region is CASSLAVRGQGYTF. CDR3 nucleotide sequence: TGTGCCAGCAGTTTAGCCGTCCGGGGGCAAGGCTACACCTTC. The chain recombines TRBV12-3 or TRBV12-4 with TRBJ1-2; D may be TRBD1 (6 bases). Trimming cost V 0 bases and J 8 bases, with 13 bases left between them. The CDR3 is 14 amino acids.